This TCR beta chain was identified during a study of shared clonotypes between healthy human individuals. Here immunoSEQ multiplex PCR was the method, and the copy in TCRdb shows in-frame clones only, minus some. The sample contains a few million clones, about 90% of which appear only once. Study-wide points: It was observed that 5% to 6% of naive CD4 clonotypes were shared across a handful of donors.

Turning to this clone: Its matching antigen is unknown.

V dropped 5 bases and J dropped 3; count of bases not matched to a gene: 6. CDR3 length: 14 amino acids. CDR1 SEHNR and CDR2 FQNEAQ come from the germline V gene (reference sequence). The sequence was collected from a man in his late teens or twenties in good health. Some clones in this sample may be carry-over from other donors' samples. The specimen sequenced was naive CD4+ T cells from PBMCs. Stated subset: CD45RA+ positively selected. J is TRBJ1-1 and V is TRBV7-9, with TRBD1 matching over 7 bases. CDR3 bases: TGTGCCAGCAGCCGAATTACAGGGGACACTGAAGCTTTCTTT. Residues: CASSRITGDTEAFF. Based on the CDR3 plus reference TRBV7-9 and TRBJ1-1, the full variable domain is DTGVSQNPRHKITKRGQNVTFRCDPISEHNRLYWYRQTLGQGPEFLTYFQNEAQLEKSRLLSDRFSAERPKGSFSTLEIQRTEQGDSAMYLCASSRITGDTEAFFGQGTRLTVV.